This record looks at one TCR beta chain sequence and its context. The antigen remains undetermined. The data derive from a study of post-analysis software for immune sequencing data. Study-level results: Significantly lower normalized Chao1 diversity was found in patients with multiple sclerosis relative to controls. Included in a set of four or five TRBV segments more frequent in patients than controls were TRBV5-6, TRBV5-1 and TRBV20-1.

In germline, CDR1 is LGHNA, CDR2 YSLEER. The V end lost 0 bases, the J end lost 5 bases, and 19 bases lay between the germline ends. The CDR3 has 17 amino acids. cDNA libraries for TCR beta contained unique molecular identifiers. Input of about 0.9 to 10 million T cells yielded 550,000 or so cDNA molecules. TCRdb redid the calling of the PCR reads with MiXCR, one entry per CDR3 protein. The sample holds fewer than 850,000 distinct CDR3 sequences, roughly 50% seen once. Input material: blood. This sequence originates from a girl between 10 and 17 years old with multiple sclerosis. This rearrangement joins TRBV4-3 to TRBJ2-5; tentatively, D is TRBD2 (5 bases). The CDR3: CASSQDLIGGIGETQYF. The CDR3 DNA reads TGCGCCAGCAGCCAAGATTTAATAGGAGGAATAGGGGAGACCCAGTACTTC.